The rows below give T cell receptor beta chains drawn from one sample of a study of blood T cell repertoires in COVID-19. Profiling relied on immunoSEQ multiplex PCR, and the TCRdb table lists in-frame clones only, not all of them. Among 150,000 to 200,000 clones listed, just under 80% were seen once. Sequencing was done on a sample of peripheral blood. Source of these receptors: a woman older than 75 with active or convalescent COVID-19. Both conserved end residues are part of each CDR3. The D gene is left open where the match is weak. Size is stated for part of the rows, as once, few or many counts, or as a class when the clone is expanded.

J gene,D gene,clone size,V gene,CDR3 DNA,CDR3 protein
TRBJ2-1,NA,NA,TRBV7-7,TGTGCTAGCAGCTTAGTTCCTCTGCGTTTGGCCTACAATGAGCAGTTCTTC,CASSLVPLRLAYNEQFF
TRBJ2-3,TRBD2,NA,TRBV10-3,TGTGCCATCAGCCAGACTAGCGGGGGGGGAGATACGCAGTATTTT,CAISQTSGGGDTQYF
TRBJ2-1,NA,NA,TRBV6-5,TGTGCCAGCAGTTACGGTCCTAACAATGAGCAGTTCTTC,CASSYGPNNEQFF
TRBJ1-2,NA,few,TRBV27,TGTGCCAGCAGTCCAACAGGACCTAACTATGGCTACACCTTC,CASSPTGPNYGYTF
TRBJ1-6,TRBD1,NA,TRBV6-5,TGTGCCAGCATCAGAGGGGGCATAGGTAATTCACCCCTCCACTTT,CASIRGGIGNSPLHF
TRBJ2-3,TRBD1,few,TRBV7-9,TGTGCCAGCAGCTTGTCCCACCTCGGGACAGGCAAGGATACGCAGTATTTT,CASSLSHLGTGKDTQYF
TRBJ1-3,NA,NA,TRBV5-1,TGCGCCAGCAGCTGGACCGACAACCGAGGGGGAAACACCATATATTTT,CASSWTDNRGGNTIYF
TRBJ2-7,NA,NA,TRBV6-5,TGTGCCAGCAGCAATTCCTACGAGCAGTACTTC,CASSNSYEQYF
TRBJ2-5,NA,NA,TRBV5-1,TGCGCCAGCAGCCCCTCACCGGGACAAAGAGAGACCCAGTACTTC,CASSPSPGQRETQYF
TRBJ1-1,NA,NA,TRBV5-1,TGCGCCAGCAGCGAAGGGGTTTCCATGAACACTGAAGCTTTCTTT,CASSEGVSMNTEAFF
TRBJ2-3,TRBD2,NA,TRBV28,TGTGCCAGCAGTACATCTCCTGGCGGGGGGACCACACGAACGCAGTATTTT,CASSTSPGGGTTRTQYF
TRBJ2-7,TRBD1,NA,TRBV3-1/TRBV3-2,TGTGCCAGCAGCCAAGTAGGGACAGGGGGCAACGAGCAGTACTTC,CASSQVGTGGNEQYF
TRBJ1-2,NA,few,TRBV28,TGTGCCTGGGGAGGGCAGAGTAACTATGGCTACACCTTC,CAWGGQSNYGYTF
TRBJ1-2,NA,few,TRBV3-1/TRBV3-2,TGTGCCAGCAGCCCCACAGGAAGGGGCTACACCTTC,CASSPTGRGYTF
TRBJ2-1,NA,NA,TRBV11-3,TGTGCCAGCAGCTTAACGGGGGGCGAGGGGTACAATGAGCAGTTCTTC,CASSLTGGEGYNEQFF
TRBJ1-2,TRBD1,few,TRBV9,TGTGCCAGCAGCGACTCCGTCCCTTTCTTCCGGGACAGTATACGTAACTATGGCTACACCTTC,CASSDSVPFFRDSIRNYGYTF
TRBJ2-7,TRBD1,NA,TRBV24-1,TGTGCCACCAGTGATTCCGGGACAGGGAAACCAACCTACGAGCAGTACTTC,CATSDSGTGKPTYEQYF
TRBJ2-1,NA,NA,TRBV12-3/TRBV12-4,TGTGCCAGCAGTTCCCTGAATGAGCAGTTCTTC,CASSSLNEQFF